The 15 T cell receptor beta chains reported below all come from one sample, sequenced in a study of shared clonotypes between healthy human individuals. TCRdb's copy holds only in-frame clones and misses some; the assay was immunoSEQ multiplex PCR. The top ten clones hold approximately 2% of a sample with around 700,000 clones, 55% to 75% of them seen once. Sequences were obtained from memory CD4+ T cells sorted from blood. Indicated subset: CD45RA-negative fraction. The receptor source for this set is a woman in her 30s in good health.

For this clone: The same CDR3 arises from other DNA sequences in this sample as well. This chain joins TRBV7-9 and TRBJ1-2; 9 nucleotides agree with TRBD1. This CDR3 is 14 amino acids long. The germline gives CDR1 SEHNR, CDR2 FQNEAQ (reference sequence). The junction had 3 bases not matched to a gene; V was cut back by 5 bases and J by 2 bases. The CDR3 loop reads CASSPTGGNYGYTF. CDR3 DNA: TGTGCCAGCAGCCCGACAGGGGGGAACTATGGCTACACCTTC.

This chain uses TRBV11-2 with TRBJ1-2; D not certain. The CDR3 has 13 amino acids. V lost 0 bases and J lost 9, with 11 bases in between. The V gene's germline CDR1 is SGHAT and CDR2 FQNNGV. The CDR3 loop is CASSLDRGRSYTF. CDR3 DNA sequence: TGTGCCAGCAGCTTAGATCGTGGCCGGAGCTACACCTTC.

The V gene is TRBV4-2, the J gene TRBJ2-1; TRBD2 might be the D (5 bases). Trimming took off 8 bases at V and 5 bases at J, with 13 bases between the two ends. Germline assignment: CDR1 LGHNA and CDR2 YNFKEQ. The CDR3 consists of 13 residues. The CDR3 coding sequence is TGTGCCAGCGGGGAGACCAGGAACAATGAGCAGTTCTTC. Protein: CASGETRNNEQFF.

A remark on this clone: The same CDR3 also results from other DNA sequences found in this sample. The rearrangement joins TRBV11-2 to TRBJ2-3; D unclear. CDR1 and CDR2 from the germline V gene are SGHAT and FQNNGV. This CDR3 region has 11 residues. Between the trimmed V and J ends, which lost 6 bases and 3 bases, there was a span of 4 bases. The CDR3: CASSYTDTQYF. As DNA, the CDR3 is TGTGCCAGCAGTTATACAGATACGCAGTATTTT. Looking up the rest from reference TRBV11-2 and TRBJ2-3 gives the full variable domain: EAGVAQSPRYKIIEKRQSVAFWCNPISGHATLYWYQQILGQGPKLLIQFQNNGVVDDSQLPKDRFSAERLKGVDSTLKIQPAKLEDSAVYLCASSYTDTQYFGPGTRLTVL.

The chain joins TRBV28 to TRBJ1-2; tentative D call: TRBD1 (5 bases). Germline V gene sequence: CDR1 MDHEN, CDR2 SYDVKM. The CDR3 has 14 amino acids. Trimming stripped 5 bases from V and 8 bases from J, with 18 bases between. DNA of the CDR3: TGTGCCAGCAGTACCCCTTGGGGGTTAGAGGGCTACACCTTC. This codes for CASSTPWGLEGYTF.

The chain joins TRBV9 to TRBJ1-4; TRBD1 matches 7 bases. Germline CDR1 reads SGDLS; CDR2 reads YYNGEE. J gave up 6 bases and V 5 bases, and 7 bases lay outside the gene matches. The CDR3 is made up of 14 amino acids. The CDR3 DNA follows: TGTGCCAGCAGTGGGGGACAGCGATATGAAAAACTGTTTTTT. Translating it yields CASSGGQRYEKLFF.

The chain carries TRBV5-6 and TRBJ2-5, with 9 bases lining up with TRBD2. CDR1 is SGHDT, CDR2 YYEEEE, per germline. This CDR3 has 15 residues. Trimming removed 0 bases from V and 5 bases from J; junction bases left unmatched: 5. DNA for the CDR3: TGTGCCAGCAGCTTGGATGGGACTAGCTGGGAGACCCAGTACTTC. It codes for CASSLDGTSWETQYF.

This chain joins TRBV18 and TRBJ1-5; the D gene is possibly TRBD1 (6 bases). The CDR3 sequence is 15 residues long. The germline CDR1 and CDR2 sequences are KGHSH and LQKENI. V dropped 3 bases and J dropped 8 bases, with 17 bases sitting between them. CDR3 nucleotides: TGTGCCAGCTCACCGTTCGGGGCAGGGGAGGAGCCCCAGCATTTT. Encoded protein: CASSPFGAGEEPQHF.

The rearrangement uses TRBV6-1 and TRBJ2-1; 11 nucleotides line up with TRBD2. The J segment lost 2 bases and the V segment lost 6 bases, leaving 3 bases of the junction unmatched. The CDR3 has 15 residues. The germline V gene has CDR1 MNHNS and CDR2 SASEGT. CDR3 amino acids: CASRALAGAYNEQFF. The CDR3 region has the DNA TGTGCCAGCAGGGCACTAGCGGGAGCCTACAATGAGCAGTTCTTC.

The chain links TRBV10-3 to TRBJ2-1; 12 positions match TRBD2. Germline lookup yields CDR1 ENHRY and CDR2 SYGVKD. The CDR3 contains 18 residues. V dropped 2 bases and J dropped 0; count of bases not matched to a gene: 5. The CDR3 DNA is TGTGCCATCAGTGAGGCTAGCGGGAGGGCCGTCTCCTACAATGAGCAGTTCTTC. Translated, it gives CAISEASGRAVSYNEQFF.

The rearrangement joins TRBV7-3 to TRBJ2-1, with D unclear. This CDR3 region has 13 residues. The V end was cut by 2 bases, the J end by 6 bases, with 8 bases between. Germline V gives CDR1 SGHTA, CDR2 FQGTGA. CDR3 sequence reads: CASSLDWINEQFF. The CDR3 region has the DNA TGTGCCAGCAGCTTAGACTGGATCAATGAGCAGTTCTTC.

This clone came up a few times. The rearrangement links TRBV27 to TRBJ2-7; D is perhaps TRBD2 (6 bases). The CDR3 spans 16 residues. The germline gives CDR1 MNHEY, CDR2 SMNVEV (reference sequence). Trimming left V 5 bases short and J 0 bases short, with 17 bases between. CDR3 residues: CASSQRVAGPSYEQYF. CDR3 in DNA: TGTGCCAGCAGTCAACGGGTCGCGGGACCCTCCTACGAGCAGTACTTC.

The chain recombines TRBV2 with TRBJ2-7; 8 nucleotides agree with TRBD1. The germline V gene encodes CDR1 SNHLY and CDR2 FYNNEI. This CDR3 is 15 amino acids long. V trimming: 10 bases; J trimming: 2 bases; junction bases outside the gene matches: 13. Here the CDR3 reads CATAPGSGGTYEQYF. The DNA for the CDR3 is TGTGCCACCGCACCTGGGTCAGGGGGCACCTACGAGCAGTACTTC.

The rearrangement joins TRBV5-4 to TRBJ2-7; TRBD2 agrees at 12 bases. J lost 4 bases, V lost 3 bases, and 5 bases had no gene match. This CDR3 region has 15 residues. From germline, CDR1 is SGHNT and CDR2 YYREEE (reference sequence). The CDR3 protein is CASSSSSGRGYEQYF. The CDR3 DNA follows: TGTGCCAGCAGCTCTTCTAGCGGGAGGGGGTACGAGCAGTACTTC.

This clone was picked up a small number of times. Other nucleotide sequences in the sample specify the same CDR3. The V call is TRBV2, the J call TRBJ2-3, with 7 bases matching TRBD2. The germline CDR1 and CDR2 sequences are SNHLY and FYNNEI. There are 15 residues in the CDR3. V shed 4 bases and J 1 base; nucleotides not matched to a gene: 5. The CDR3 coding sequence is TGTGCCAGCAGTGTACGGGCGGGAGGCACAGATACGCAGTATTTT. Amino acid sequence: CASSVRAGGTDTQYF.